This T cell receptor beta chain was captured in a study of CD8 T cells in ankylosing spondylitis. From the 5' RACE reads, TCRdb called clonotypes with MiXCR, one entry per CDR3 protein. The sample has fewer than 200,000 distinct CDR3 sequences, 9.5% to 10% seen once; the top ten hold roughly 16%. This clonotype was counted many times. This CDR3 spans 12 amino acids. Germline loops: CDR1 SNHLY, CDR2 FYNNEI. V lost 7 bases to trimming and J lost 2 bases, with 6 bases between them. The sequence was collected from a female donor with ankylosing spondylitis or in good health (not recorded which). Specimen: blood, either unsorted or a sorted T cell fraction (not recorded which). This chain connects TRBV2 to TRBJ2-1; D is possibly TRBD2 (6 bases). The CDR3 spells CASTSAYNEQFF. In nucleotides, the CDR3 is TGTGCCAGCACTAGCGCCTACAATGAGCAGTTCTTC.